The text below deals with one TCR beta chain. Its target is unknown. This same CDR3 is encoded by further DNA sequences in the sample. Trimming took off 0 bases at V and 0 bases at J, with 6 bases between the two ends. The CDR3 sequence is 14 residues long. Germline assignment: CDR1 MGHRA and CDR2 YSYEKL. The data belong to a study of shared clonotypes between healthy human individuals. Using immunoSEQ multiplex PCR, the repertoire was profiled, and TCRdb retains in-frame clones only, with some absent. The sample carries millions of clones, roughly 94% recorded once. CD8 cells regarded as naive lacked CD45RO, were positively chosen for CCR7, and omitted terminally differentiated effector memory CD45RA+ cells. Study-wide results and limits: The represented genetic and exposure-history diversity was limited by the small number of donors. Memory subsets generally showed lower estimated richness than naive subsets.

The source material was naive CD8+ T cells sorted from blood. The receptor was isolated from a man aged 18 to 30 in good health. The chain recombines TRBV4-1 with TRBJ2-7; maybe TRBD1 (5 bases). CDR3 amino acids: CASSQEGRSYEQYF. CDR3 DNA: TGCGCCAGCAGCCAAGAGGGGCGCTCCTACGAGCAGTACTTC.